One sample yielded the 20 T cell receptor beta chains listed below, sequenced in a study of blood T cell repertoires in COVID-19 (TCRdb year 2020). The library was obtained by the immunoSEQ multiplex PCR assay. TCRdb took this table from immuneACCESS and kept in-frame rearrangements with V and J called. Such tables lack part of the clones; where checked against another copy, unresolved V genes explain under half of the gap, and the rest is unexplained. The sample table records about 260,000 clones; approximately 84% of these occur just once. Jointly, the top ten make up around 1.8% of the sample. The source material was peripheral blood. The source is a woman of 80 years or more with acute or convalescent COVID-19.

The chain's CDR3 is CASSPLGGYGYTF. The CDR3 DNA follows: TGCGCCAGCAGCCCTCTCGGGGGCTATGGCTACACCTTC. This sequence joins TRBV4-1 and TRBJ1-2, with D tentatively TRBD1 (5 bases). The V gene lost 4 bases and the J gene lost 4 bases, with 10 bases spanning the gap. The germline CDR1 and CDR2 sequences are MGHRA and YSYEKL. This CDR3 has 13 residues.

This clone has a single count. The chain uses TRBV7-2 and TRBJ1-2; D possibly corresponds to TRBD1 (6 bases). V was clipped by 2 bases and J by 5 bases, with 9 bases between them. The CDR3 runs to 13 residues. The germline CDR1 and CDR2 sequences are SGHTA and FQGNSA. For the CDR3, the DNA is TGTGCCAGCAGCTTAAGGGGGTTGTATGGCTACACCTTC. Its protein is CASSLRGLYGYTF.

The J gene is TRBJ2-7, the V gene TRBV7-6; 9 bases match TRBD2. This CDR3 has 15 amino acids. V trimming: 1 base; J trimming: 4 bases; junction bases outside the gene matches: 5. Germline lookup yields CDR1 SGHVS and CDR2 FNYEAQ. Here the CDR3 reads CASSLGPSGKYEQYF. For the CDR3, the DNA is TGTGCCAGCAGCTTAGGTCCTAGCGGGAAATACGAGCAGTACTTC.

The chain employs TRBV30 and TRBJ2-5; 10 bases fit TRBD1. V was pared by 1 base and J by 5 bases, with 13 bases of the junction left unmatched. Germline-derived CDR1 and CDR2 are GTSNPN and SVGIG (reference sequence). CDR3 length equals 17 residues. The CDR3 here is CAWSARQGAALRETQYF. The CDR3 coding sequence is TGTGCCTGGAGTGCGCGACAGGGGGCCGCTCTACGGGAGACCCAGTACTTC. Complete variable domain (other parts from reference TRBV30 and TRBJ2-5): SQTIHQWPATLVQPVGSPLSLECTVEGTSNPNLYWYRQAAGRGLQLLFYSVGIGQISSEVPQNLSASRPQDRQFILSSKKLLLSDSGFYLCAWSARQGAALRETQYFGPGTRLLVL.

As DNA, the CDR3 is TGTGCCAGCAGCTTAGGGCAGGCCGCAAACTACGAGCAGTACTTC. This sequence encodes CASSLGQAANYEQYF. The rearrangement joins TRBV7-9 to TRBJ2-7; D gene uncertain. Germline V gene sequence: CDR1 SEHNR, CDR2 FQNEAQ (reference sequence). The CDR3 runs 15 residues. V was trimmed by 1 base and J by 3 bases, leaving 13 bases between them.

This chain uses TRBV5-6 with TRBJ1-6, with 9 bases identical to TRBD1. The CDR3 has 15 amino acids. The junction had 2 bases not matched to a gene; V was cut back by 2 bases and J by 5 bases. CDR1 and CDR2 from the germline V gene are SGHDT and YYEEEE. CDR3: CASSLQGAHNSPLHF. Here the CDR3 DNA reads TGTGCCAGCAGCTTACAGGGGGCACATAATTCACCCCTCCACTTT.

This clone was observed a single time. CDR3 residues: CASRDRGRGQPQHF. The CDR3 DNA sequence: TGTGCCAGCAGGGACAGGGGGCGAGGCCAGCCCCAGCATTTT. The chain carries TRBV6-5 and TRBJ1-5, with 11 positions matching TRBD1. CDR1 is MNHEY and CDR2 is SVGAGI in the germline V gene. The CDR3 totals 14 residues. Losses at the gene ends were 6 bases for V and 7 bases for J; bases not matched to a gene: 5.

The rearrangement joins TRBV7-2 to TRBJ2-6, with D possibly TRBD1 on 5 matching bases. V gave up 0 bases and J gave up 1 base, with 7 bases separating them. In germline, CDR1 is SGHTA, CDR2 FQGNSA. The CDR3 runs 16 residues. The CDR3 loop reads CASSLAWTSGANVLTF. CDR3 coding DNA: TGTGCCAGCAGCTTAGCGTGGACATCTGGGGCCAACGTCCTGACTTTC.

The gene calls are TRBV5-1 and TRBJ1-2; perhaps TRBD1 as D (6 bases). The CDR3 covers 14 residues. Per germline, CDR1 SGHRS and CDR2 YFSETQ. V was pared by 3 bases and J by 9 bases, with 18 bases between. The CDR3 bases are TGCGCCAGCAGCTACACCTCGAGGGGGGGAAGCTACACCTTC. Translation: CASSYTSRGGSYTF.

This clone was observed a handful of times. The chain carries TRBV28 and TRBJ1-2; 10 nucleotides align to TRBD1. Trimming removed 4 bases from V and 8 bases from J; junction bases left unmatched: 4. The CDR3 runs 13 residues. Germline CDR1 MDHEN, CDR2 SYDVKM. The CDR3: CASSWTGGRGYTF. The CDR3, as DNA: TGTGCCAGCAGTTGGACAGGGGGTCGAGGCTACACCTTC.

This chain joins TRBV19 and TRBJ1-3, with D unresolved. Trimming pared 7 bases from V and 0 bases from J, leaving 13 bases between. CDR1 LNHDA and CDR2 SQIVND come from the germline V gene (reference sequence). This CDR3 spans 15 amino acids. CDR3 in DNA: TGTGCCAGTACCCCCGAGCGGTCCTCTGGAAACACCATATATTTT. Protein: CASTPERSSGNTIYF.

The V gene is TRBV7-2, the J gene TRBJ2-7; TRBD2 agrees at 9 bases. J was trimmed by 7 bases and V by 1 base; bases with no gene match: 5. In germline, CDR1 is SGHTA, CDR2 FQGNSA. The CDR3 has 14 residues. CDR3 loop: CASSLGGRAGEQYF. The CDR3 DNA follows: TGTGCCAGCAGCTTAGGCGGGAGGGCGGGGGAGCAGTACTTC.

The chain recombines TRBV4-2 with TRBJ1-2, with a weak D call TRBD1 (6 bases). This CDR3 contains 14 residues. V shed 0 bases and J shed 5 bases, with 10 bases lying between them. Germline values: CDR1 LGHNA, CDR2 YNFKEQ. Written as DNA, the CDR3 is TGTGCCAGCAGCCAAGAGAGGCAGGGGTATGGCTACACCTTC. Its translation is CASSQERQGYGYTF.

The CDR3 DNA is TGTGCCAGCAGTTACTCATGGGACAGGGGTGAGCAGTACTTC. It yields the protein CASSYSWDRGEQYF. The chain has TRBV6-6 and TRBJ2-7; 10 bases match TRBD1. Germline lookup yields CDR1 MNHNY and CDR2 SVGAGI (reference sequence). CDR3 size: 14 residues. With V trimmed by 0 bases and J by 7 bases, 3 bases remained unmatched.

This clone has only one observation. The V call is TRBV2, the J call TRBJ1-2, with D possibly matching TRBD1 (6 bases). The CDR3 has 16 residues. V shed 7 bases and J shed 3 bases, with 21 bases lying between them. Germline values: CDR1 SNHLY, CDR2 FYNNEI. The CDR3 here is CASNGRSIGGDYGYTF. CDR3 DNA sequence: TGTGCCAGCAACGGCCGATCGATTGGGGGCGACTATGGCTACACCTTC.

V gene TRBV9 combines with J gene TRBJ1-2; 10 bases map to TRBD1. Germline V gene sequence: CDR1 SGDLS, CDR2 YYNGEE. The V gene end was trimmed by 3 bases and the J gene end by 5 bases; junction bases not matched to a gene: 7. The CDR3 totals 15 residues. The CDR3 region is CASSAAGTGVYGYTF. DNA for the CDR3: TGTGCCAGCAGCGCAGCCGGGACAGGGGTGTATGGCTACACCTTC.

This sequence joins TRBV7-3 and TRBJ1-5, with 8 bases that match TRBD1. The V segment lost 1 base and the J segment 3 bases; nucleotides outside the gene matches: 20. The CDR3 spans 21 residues. Germline-derived CDR1 and CDR2 are SGHTA and FQGTGA. In nucleotides, the CDR3 is TGTGCCAGCAGCTTAAGGGCGGCAGGGGGCGCGACCAGCTACACCAATCAGCCCCAGCATTTT. It specifies CASSLRAAGGATSYTNQPQHF.

The V call is TRBV5-1, the J call TRBJ2-1; D is perhaps TRBD1 (6 bases). V lost 5 bases and J 5 bases, leaving 20 bases between the germline ends. The CDR3 consists of 16 residues. CDR1 and CDR2 (germline): SGHRS, YFSETQ. Here the CDR3 DNA reads TGCGCCAGCAGTGGGGGCTCGCTCTCAAGCAACAATGAGCAGTTCTTC. It codes for CASSGGSLSSNNEQFF.

V usage is TRBV2 and J usage is TRBJ1-6, with 9 bases identical to TRBD1. CDR3 size: 16 residues. CDR1 SNHLY and CDR2 FYNNEI come from the germline V gene. V shed 6 bases and J 9 bases; nucleotides not matched to a gene: 12. CDR3 sequence reads: CASSAAGQGRSSPLHF. As DNA, the CDR3 is TGTGCCAGCAGCGCGGCGGGACAGGGACGGAGTTCACCCCTCCACTTT. Full variable domain (outside the CDR3, taken from reference TRBV2 and TRBJ1-6): EPEVTQTPSHQVTQMGQEVILRCVPISNHLYFYWYRQILGQKVEFLVSFYNNEISEKSEIFDDQFSVERPDGSNFTLKIRSTKLEDSAMYFCASSAAGQGRSSPLHFGNGTRLTVT.

J is TRBJ1-6 and V is TRBV19; 7 bases match TRBD1. Germline CDR1 and CDR2: LNHDA and SQIVND (reference sequence). This CDR3 is 16 amino acids long. After removal of 3 bases from V and 5 bases from J, the junction contained 7 bases not matched to a gene. The CDR3 spells CASSIAYRGHNSPLHF. The CDR3 DNA is TGTGCCAGTAGTATCGCCTACAGGGGACATAATTCACCCCTCCACTTT.